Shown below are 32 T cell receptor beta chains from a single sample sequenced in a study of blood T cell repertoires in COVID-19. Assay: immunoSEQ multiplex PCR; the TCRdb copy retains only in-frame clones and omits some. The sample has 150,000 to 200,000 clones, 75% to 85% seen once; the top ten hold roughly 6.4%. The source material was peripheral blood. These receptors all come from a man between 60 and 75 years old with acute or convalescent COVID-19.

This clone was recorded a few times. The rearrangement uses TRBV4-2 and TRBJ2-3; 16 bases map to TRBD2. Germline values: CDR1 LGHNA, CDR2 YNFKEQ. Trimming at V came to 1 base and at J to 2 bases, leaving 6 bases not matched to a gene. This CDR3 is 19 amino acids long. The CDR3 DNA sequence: TGTGCCAGCAGCCAAGCCCTAGGGACTAGCGGGGGGGACACAGATACGCAGTATTTT. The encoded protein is CASSQALGTSGGDTDTQYF.

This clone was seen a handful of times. The CDR3 sequence is CASSKDSMNTEAFF. The CDR3 DNA reads as TGCGCCAGCAGCAAGGACAGCATGAACACTGAAGCTTTCTTT. The chain has TRBV5-1 and TRBJ1-1; tentatively, D is TRBD1 (6 bases). Germline CDR1 and CDR2: SGHRS and YFSETQ. With 4 bases removed from V and 0 bases from J, the gap between germline ends came to 10 bases. CDR3 length equals 14 residues.

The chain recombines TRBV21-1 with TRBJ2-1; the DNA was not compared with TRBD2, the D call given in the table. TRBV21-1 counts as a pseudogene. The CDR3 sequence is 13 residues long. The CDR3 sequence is CAILAGNYNEQFF. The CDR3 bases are TGTGCCATACTAGCGGGAAACTACAATGAGCAGTTCTTC.

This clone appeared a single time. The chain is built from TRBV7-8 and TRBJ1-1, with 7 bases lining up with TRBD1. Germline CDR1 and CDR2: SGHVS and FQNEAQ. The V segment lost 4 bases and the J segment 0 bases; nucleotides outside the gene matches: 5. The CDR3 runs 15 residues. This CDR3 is CASSSGGLMNTEAFF. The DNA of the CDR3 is TGTGCCAGCAGCTCAGGGGGACTCATGAACACTGAAGCTTTCTTT.

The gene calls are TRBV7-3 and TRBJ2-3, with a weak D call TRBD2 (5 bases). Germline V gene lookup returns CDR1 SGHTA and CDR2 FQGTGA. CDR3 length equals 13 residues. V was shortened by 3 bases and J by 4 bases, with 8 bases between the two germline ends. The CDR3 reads CASSFLGADTQYF. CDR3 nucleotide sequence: TGTGCCAGCAGCTTCCTCGGGGCAGATACGCAGTATTTT.

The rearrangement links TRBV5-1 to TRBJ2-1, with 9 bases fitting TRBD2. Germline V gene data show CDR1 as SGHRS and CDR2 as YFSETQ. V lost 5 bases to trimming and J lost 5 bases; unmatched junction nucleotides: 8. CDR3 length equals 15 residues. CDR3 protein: CASSSQASGNNEQFF. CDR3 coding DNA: TGCGCCAGCAGTTCCCAGGCTAGCGGGAACAATGAGCAGTTCTTC.

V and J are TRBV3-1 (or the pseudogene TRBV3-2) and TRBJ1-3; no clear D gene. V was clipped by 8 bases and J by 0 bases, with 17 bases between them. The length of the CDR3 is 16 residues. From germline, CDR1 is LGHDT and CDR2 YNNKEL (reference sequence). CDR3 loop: CASGEMRIGSGNTIYF. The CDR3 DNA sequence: TGTGCCAGCGGTGAGATGCGGATTGGCTCTGGAAACACCATATATTTT.

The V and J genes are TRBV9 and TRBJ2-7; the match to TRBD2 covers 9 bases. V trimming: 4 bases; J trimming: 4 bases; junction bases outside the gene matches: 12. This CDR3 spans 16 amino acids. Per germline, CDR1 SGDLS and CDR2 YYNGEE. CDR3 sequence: CASSISGGTGPYEQYF. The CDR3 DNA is TGTGCCAGCAGCATTAGCGGGGGCACTGGACCTTACGAGCAGTACTTC.

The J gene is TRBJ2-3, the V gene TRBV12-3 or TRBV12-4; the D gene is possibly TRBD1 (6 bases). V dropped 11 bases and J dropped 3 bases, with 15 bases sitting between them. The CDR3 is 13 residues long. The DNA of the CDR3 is TGTGCCCTTGGTGGGGGCTCGACAGATACGCAGTATTTT. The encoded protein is CALGGGSTDTQYF.

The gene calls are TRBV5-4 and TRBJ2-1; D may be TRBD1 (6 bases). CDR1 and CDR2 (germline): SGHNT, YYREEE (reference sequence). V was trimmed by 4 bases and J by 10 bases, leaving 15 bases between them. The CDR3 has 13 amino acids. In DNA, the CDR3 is TGTGCCAGCAGCCAGGACAGCCTAGGAGAGCAGTTCTTC. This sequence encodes CASSQDSLGEQFF. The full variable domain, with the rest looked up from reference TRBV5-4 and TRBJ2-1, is ETGVTQSPTHLIKTRGQQVTLRCSSQSGHNTVSWYQQALGQGPQFIFQYYREEENGRGNFPPRFSGLQFPNYSSELNVNALELDDSALYLCASSQDSLGEQFFGPGTRLTVL.

In DNA, the CDR3 is TGTGCCAGTAGTACAGAAAAGACAGGGAACCCTCCCTCCTCTGGAAACACCATATATTTT. This encodes CASSTEKTGNPPSSGNTIYF. The chain is built from TRBV19 and TRBJ1-3; 7 nucleotides align to TRBD1. CDR3 length equals 20 residues. In germline, CDR1 is LNHDA, CDR2 SQIVND (reference sequence). Trimming removed 4 bases from V and 0 bases from J; junction bases left unmatched: 18.

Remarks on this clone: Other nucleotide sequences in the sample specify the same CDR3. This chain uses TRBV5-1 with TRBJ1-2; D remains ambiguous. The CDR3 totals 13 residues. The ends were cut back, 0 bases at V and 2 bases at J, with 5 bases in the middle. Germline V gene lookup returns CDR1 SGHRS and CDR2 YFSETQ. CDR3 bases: TGCGCCAGCAGCTTGGGGCAGAACTATGGCTACACCTTC. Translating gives CASSLGQNYGYTF.

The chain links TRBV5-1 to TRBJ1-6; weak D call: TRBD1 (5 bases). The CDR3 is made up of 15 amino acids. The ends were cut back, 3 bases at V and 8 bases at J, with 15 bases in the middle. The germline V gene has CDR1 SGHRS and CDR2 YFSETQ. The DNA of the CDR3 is TGCGCCAGCAGCTCGGACACCCTATGGGATTCACCCCTCCACTTT. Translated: CASSSDTLWDSPLHF.

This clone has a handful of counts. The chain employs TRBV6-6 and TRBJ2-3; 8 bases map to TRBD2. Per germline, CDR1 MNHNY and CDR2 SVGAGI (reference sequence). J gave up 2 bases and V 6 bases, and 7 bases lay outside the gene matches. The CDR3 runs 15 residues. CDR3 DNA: TGTGCCAGCAGCCCTATAGCGGGGACCACAGATACGCAGTATTTT. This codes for CASSPIAGTTDTQYF.

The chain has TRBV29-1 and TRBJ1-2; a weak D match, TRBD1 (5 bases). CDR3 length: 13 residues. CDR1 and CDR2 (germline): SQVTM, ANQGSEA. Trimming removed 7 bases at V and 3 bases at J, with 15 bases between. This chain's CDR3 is CSATLGLYYGYTF. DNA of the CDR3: TGCAGCGCCACGCTGGGACTATACTATGGCTACACCTTC.

DNA for the CDR3: TGTGCCAGCAGCTCTACCCGACAGGCTAACTATGGCTACACCTTC. Translating it yields CASSSTRQANYGYTF. This sequence joins TRBV7-9 and TRBJ1-2, with D possibly TRBD1 on 6 matching bases. Per germline, CDR1 SEHNR and CDR2 FQNEAQ (reference sequence). The CDR3 extends over 15 amino acids. V was cut by 4 bases and J by 0 bases, with 12 bases left in between. Full variable domain (remainder filled in from reference TRBV7-9 and TRBJ1-2): DTGVSQNPRHKITKRGQNVTFRCDPISEHNRLYWYRQTLGQGPEFLTYFQNEAQLEKSRLLSDRFSAERPKGSFSTLEIQRTEQGDSAMYLCASSSTRQANYGYTFGSGTRLTVV.

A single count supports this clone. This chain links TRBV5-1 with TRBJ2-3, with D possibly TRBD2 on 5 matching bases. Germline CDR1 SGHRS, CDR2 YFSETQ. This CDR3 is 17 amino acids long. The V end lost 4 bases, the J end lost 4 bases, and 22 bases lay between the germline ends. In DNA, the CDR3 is TGCGCCAGCAGCGCGACTGAGCTTCTGGCCGGGGCAGATACGCAGTATTTT. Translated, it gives CASSATELLAGADTQYF.

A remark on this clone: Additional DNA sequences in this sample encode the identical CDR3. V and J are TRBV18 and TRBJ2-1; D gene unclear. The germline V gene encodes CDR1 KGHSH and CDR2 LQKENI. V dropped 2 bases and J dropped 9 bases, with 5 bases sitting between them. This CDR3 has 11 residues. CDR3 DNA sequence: TGTGCCAGCTCACCATCGGGTGAGCAGTTCTTC. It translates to CASSPSGEQFF.

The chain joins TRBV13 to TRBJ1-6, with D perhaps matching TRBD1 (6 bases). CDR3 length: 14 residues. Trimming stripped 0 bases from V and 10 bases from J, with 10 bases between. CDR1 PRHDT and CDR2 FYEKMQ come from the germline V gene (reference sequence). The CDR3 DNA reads TGTGCCAGCAGCTTAGGCAGGGGCGGGTCACCCCTCCACTTT. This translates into CASSLGRGGSPLHF. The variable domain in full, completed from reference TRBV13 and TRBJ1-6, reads AAGVIQSPRHLIKEKRETATLKCYPIPRHDTVYWYQQGPGQDPQFLISFYEKMQSDKGSIPDRFSAQQFSDYHSELNMSSLELGDSALYFCASSLGRGGSPLHFGNGTRLTVT.

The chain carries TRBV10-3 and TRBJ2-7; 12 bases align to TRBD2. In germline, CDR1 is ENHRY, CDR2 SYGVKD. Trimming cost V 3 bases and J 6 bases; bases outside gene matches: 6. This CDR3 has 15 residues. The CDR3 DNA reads TGTGCCATCAGTGACCCGACTAGCGGGAGAGGCGAGCAGTACTTC. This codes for CAISDPTSGRGEQYF.

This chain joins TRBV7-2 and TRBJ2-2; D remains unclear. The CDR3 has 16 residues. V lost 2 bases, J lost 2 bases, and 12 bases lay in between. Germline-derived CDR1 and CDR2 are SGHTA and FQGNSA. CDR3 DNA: TGTGCCAGCAGCTTACAATCAGGCTCAAACACCGGGGAGCTGTTTTTT. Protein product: CASSLQSGSNTGELFF.

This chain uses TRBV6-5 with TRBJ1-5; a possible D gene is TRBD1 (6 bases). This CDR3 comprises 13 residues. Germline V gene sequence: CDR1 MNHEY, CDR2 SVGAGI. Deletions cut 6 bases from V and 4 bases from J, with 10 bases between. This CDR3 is CASSKDRNQPQHF. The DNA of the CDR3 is TGTGCCAGCAGCAAGGACAGAAATCAGCCCCAGCATTTT.

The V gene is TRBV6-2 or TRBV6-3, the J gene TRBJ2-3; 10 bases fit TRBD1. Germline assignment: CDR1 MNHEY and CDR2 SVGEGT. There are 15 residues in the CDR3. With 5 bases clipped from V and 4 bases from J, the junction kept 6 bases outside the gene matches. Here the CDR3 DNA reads TGTGCCAGCAGTCAGGGACAGGGGAGGCCAGATACGCAGTATTTT. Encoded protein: CASSQGQGRPDTQYF.

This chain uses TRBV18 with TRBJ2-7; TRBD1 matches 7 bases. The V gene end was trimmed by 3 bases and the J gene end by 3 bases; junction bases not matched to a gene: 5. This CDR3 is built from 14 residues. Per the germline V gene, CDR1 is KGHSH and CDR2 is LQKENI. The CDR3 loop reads CASSPYGTDYEQYF. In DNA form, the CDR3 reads TGTGCCAGCTCACCGTACGGGACAGACTACGAGCAGTACTTC.

In nucleotides, the CDR3 is TGCAGTGCTAGTCAGGGGGCAACTAATGAAAAACTGTTTTTT. Residues: CSASQGATNEKLFF. This chain joins TRBV20-1 and TRBJ1-4; TRBD1 agrees at 7 bases. Looked up from germline, CDR1 is DFQATT and CDR2 is SNEGSKA (reference sequence). The junction had 1 base not matched to a gene; V was cut back by 3 bases and J by 0 bases. This CDR3 is 14 amino acids long.

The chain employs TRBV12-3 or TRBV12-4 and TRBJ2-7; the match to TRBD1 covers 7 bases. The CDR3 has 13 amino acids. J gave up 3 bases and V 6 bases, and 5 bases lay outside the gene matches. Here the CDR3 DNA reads TGTGCCAGCAGGGGACAGACCCTCTACGAGCAGTACTTC. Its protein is CASRGQTLYEQYF.

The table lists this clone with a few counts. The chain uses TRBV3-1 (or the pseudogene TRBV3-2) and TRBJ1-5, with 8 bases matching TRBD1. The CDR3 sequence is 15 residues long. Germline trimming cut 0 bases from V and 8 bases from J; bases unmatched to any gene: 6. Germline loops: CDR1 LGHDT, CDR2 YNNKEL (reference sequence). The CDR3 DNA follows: TGTGCCAGCAGCCAAGATGCGACAGGGGTAGAGCCCCAGCATTTT. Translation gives CASSQDATGVEPQHF.

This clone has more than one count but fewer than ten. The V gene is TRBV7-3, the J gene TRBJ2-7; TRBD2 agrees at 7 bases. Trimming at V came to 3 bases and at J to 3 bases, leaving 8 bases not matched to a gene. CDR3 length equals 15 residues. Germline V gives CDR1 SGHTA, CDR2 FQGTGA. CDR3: CASSFGPAGIYEQYF. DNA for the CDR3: TGTGCCAGCAGCTTTGGGCCAGCGGGGATCTACGAGCAGTACTTC.

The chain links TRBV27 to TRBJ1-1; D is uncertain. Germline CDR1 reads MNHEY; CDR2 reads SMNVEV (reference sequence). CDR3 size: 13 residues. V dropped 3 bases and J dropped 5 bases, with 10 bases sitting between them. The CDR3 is CASSFLSGTEAFF. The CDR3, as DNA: TGTGCCAGCAGTTTTTTATCCGGTACTGAAGCTTTCTTT.

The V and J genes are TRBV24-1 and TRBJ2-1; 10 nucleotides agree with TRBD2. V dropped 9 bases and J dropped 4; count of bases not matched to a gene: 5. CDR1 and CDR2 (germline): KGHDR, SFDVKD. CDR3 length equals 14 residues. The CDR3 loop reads CATQAGGRYNEQFF. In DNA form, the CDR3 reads TGTGCCACCCAAGCGGGGGGGCGGTACAATGAGCAGTTCTTC.

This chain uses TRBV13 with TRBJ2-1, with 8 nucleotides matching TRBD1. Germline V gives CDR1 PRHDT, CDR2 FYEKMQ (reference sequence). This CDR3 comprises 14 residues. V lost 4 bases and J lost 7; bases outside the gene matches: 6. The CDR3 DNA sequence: TGTGCCAGCAGCTCTAGACAGGGGCCAAATGAGCAGTTCTTC. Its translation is CASSSRQGPNEQFF.

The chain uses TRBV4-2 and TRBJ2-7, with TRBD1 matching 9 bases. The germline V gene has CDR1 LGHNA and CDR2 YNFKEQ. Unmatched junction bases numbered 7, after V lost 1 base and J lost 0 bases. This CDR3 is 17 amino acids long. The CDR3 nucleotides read TGTGCCAGCAGCCAAGGAGGGGGACAGGGTCTCTCCTACGAGCAGTACTTC. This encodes CASSQGGGQGLSYEQYF.